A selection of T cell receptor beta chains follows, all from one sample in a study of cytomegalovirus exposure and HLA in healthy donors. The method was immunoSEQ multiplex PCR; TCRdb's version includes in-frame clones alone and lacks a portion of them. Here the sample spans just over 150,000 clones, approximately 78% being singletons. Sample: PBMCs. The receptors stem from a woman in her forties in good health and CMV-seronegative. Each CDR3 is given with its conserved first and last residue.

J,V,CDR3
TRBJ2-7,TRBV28,CASVRDRGLFQYF
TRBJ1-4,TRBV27,CASSLNSGQVRQKLFF
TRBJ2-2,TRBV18,CASSPLTPGQGAGELFF
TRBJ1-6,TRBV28,CASSFGLTNSPLHF
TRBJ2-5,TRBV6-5,CASSYLSGTQYF
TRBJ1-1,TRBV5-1,CASSNGQPNTEAFF
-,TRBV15,CATSRERRDYEQYF
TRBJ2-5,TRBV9,CASSVGGIGETQYF
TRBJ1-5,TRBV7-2,CASSLGTGGNQPQHF
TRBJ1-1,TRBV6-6,CASNSHDRYGTEAFF
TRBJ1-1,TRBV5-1,CASSLGTGNTEAFF
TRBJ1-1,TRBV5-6,CASSSGTQALNTEAFF
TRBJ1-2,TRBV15,CATANRDGYTF
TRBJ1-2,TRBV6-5,CASSSNRGHNYGYTF
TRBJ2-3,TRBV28,CASSSRDFPTDTQYF
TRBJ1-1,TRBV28,CASSQGGGRPNTEAFF
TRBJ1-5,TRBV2,CASTSQGVYQPQHF
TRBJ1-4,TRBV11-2,CASSLDLQGREKLFF
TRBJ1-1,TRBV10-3,CAISTGGANTEAFF
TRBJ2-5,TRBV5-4,CASSLSGYEATQYF
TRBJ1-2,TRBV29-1,CSGGQGRDGYTF
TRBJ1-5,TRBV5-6,CASSLGDRESQPQHF
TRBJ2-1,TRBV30,CAGKVSRSGQGTEQFF
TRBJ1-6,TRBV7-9,CASSSRGEQNSPLHF
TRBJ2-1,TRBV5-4,CASRTDSYNEQFF
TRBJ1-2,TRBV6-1,CASSEQTGIGSGYTF